The next 21 T cell receptor beta chains were all read from a single sample in a study of cytomegalovirus exposure and HLA in healthy donors. The PCR was carried out with 60 Vbeta primers and 13 Jbeta primers. This table comes from immunoSEQ multiplex PCR, and its TCRdb copy is limited to in-frame clones, with some not included. Here the sample spans roughly 180,000 clones, less than 85% being singletons. Sequences were obtained from PBMCs. These receptors were taken from a boy between 2 and 10 years old in good health and CMV-seronegative.

The CDR3 here is CASSPAGQGNNEQFF. The DNA of the CDR3 is TGTGCCAGCAGCCCTGCGGGACAGGGAAACAATGAGCAGTTCTTC. The rearrangement links TRBV11-2 to TRBJ2-1, with 9 nucleotides matching TRBD1. This CDR3 spans 15 amino acids. V was pared by 5 bases and J by 5 bases, with 7 bases of the junction left unmatched. Germline assignment: CDR1 SGHAT and CDR2 FQNNGV.

The chain has TRBV6-1 and TRBJ1-2; 10 bases map to TRBD1. The ends lost 7 bases at V and 6 bases at J; junction bases unmatched: 5. The CDR3 sequence is 13 residues long. The germline V gene has CDR1 MNHNS and CDR2 SASEGT. The CDR3 reads CASTQGTGDGYTF. The CDR3 DNA sequence: TGTGCCAGCACCCAGGGGACAGGGGATGGCTACACCTTC.

The gene calls are TRBV10-2 and TRBJ2-1; D ambiguous. Germline values: CDR1 WSHSY, CDR2 SAAADI. Trimming cost V 8 bases and J 9 bases, with 11 bases left between them. The CDR3 sequence is 11 residues long. The CDR3, as DNA: TGCGCCAGCGAACTCTCTGGTGAGCAGTTCTTC. It is translated as CASELSGEQFF.

This rearrangement joins TRBV28 to TRBJ2-2; 9 positions agree with TRBD2. Unmatched junction bases numbered 13, after V lost 6 bases and J lost 5 bases. The CDR3 has 17 residues. Per the germline V gene, CDR1 is MDHEN and CDR2 is SYDVKM. Written as DNA, the CDR3 is TGTGCCAGCAGCGGGCGGGAGGGATGGTCGAGTACCGGGGAGCTGTTTTTT. This encodes CASSGREGWSSTGELFF.

V usage is TRBV5-1 and J usage is TRBJ2-3, with a tentative D call TRBD2 (6 bases). The CDR3 is made up of 16 amino acids. CDR1 is SGHRS and CDR2 is YFSETQ in the germline V gene. V was clipped by 3 bases and J by 0 bases, with 14 bases between them. In DNA, the CDR3 is TGCGCCAGCAGCTACACTAGCACCCGAAGCACAGATACGCAGTATTTT. Residues: CASSYTSTRSTDTQYF.

This clone appeared a single time. V usage is TRBV5-1 and J usage is TRBJ1-1; 9 nucleotides line up with TRBD1. Losses at the gene ends were 5 bases for V and 5 bases for J; bases not matched to a gene: 7. The CDR3 sequence is 14 residues long. CDR1 is SGHRS and CDR2 is YFSETQ in the germline V gene. The CDR3 is CASRSGTGTTEAFF. DNA of the CDR3: TGCGCCAGCAGATCCGGGACAGGGACGACTGAAGCTTTCTTT.

The chain uses TRBV2 and TRBJ1-6; no definite D call. V lost 6 bases to trimming and J lost 0 bases, with 6 bases between them. This CDR3 comprises 14 residues. CDR1 and CDR2 (germline): SNHLY, FYNNEI. The CDR3 coding sequence is TGTGCCAGCAGCCCGAGCTCCTATAATTCACCCCTCCACTTT. Protein product: CASSPSSYNSPLHF.

The chain couples TRBV29-1 to TRBJ2-7; D not certain. Trimming took 7 bases from V and 1 from J, leaving 14 bases between them. This CDR3 has 13 amino acids. CDR1 SQVTM and CDR2 ANQGSEA come from the germline V gene. CDR3 sequence reads: CSAVPIGSYEQYV. The CDR3 coding sequence is TGCAGCGCCGTGCCCATCGGGTCCTACGAGCAGTACGTC.

This rearrangement joins TRBV7-9 to TRBJ2-2, with 8 nucleotides matching TRBD1. CDR1 and CDR2 from the germline V gene are SEHNR and FQNEAQ (reference sequence). Trimming at V came to 7 bases and at J to 4 bases, leaving 11 bases not matched to a gene. The CDR3 runs to 16 residues. This CDR3 is CASTADRVRGTGELFF. The DNA for the CDR3 is TGTGCCAGCACCGCGGACAGGGTTCGTGGCACCGGGGAGCTGTTTTTT.

The V gene is TRBV5-4, the J gene TRBJ2-1; TRBD2 matches 12 bases. The CDR3 loop spans 16 amino acids. Germline-derived CDR1 and CDR2 are SGHNT and YYREEE (reference sequence). After removal of 4 bases from V and 12 bases from J, the junction contained 14 bases not matched to a gene. This CDR3 reads CASSLDPSGGAGGQFF. In DNA, the CDR3 is TGTGCCAGCAGCCTCGACCCTAGCGGGGGGGCCGGCGGGCAGTTCTTC.

The chain recombines TRBV7-6 with TRBJ2-3; D possibly corresponds to TRBD1 (5 bases). The ends were cut back, 2 bases at V and 5 bases at J, with 11 bases in the middle. This CDR3 region has 14 residues. Germline CDR1 SGHVS, CDR2 FNYEAQ. In nucleotides, the CDR3 is TGTGCCAGCAGCTTACCACAGGCTATAGATACGCAGTATTTT. This translates into CASSLPQAIDTQYF.

The chain couples TRBV28 to TRBJ1-1; 7 bases map to TRBD1. Losses at the gene ends were 7 bases for V and 8 bases for J; bases not matched to a gene: 4. The germline V gene has CDR1 MDHEN and CDR2 SYDVKM. The CDR3 runs to 11 residues. CDR3 in amino acids: CASTGTVEAFF. The CDR3 coding sequence is TGTGCCAGCACCGGGACAGTGGAAGCTTTCTTT.

V usage is TRBV5-1 and J usage is TRBJ2-2; 14 bases are shared with TRBD2. With 0 bases clipped from V and 5 bases from J, the junction kept 3 bases outside the gene matches. The germline V gene has CDR1 SGHRS and CDR2 YFSETQ. This CDR3 comprises 17 residues. The CDR3 protein is CASSLGGLAGGTGELFF. CDR3 in DNA: TGCGCCAGCAGCTTGGGCGGACTAGCGGGAGGTACCGGGGAGCTGTTTTTT.

This chain uses TRBV27 with TRBJ2-6; 8 bases line up with TRBD2. Trimming cost V 6 bases and J 0 bases; bases outside gene matches: 13. CDR1 MNHEY and CDR2 SMNVEV come from the germline V gene (reference sequence). The CDR3 spans 19 residues. The CDR3 protein is CASRRPYAGGSSGANVLTF. CDR3 bases: TGTGCCAGCAGACGTCCCTATGCGGGGGGAAGCTCTGGGGCCAACGTCCTGACTTTC.

The gene calls are TRBV2 and TRBJ2-5, with TRBD1 matching 10 bases. The CDR3 runs to 14 residues. The germline gives CDR1 SNHLY, CDR2 FYNNEI. V lost 8 bases, J lost 1 base, and 4 bases stayed unmatched. The CDR3 DNA is TGTGCCAGCGAGGGACAGGGGATCCAAGAGACCCAGTACTTC. This gives the protein CASEGQGIQETQYF.

The rearrangement joins TRBV19 to TRBJ1-5; 7 bases fit TRBD1. Germline lookup yields CDR1 LNHDA and CDR2 SQIVND (reference sequence). V shed 5 bases, J shed 6 bases, and the junction held 13 bases outside the gene matches. The CDR3 has 16 amino acids. The CDR3 loop is CASSPYLTGDSQPQHF. In DNA, the CDR3 is TGTGCCAGTAGTCCCTACCTCACAGGGGACAGTCAGCCCCAGCATTTT.

The table lists this clone with a count of one. The gene calls are TRBV19 and TRBJ2-5; TRBD2 aligns across 8 bases. Germline CDR1 LNHDA, CDR2 SQIVND (reference sequence). J lost 5 bases, V lost 5 bases, and 7 bases had no gene match. The length of the CDR3 is 14 residues. CDR3 coding DNA: TGTGCCAGTAGTTCTGGCGGGGGGAGGGAGACCCAGTACTTC. It specifies CASSSGGGRETQYF.

As concerns this clone: The junction and the germline gene differ at one end; a read error may be behind it. The genes are TRBV7-9 and TRBJ2-1, with 14 bases fitting TRBD2. Germline V gene lookup returns CDR1 SEHNR and CDR2 FQNEAQ (reference sequence). This CDR3 is built from 16 residues. Here the CDR3 reads CSSSFRLAGGPSEQFF. The DNA for the CDR3 is TGTTCCAGCAGCTTCCGACTAGCGGGAGGGCCCTCGGAGCAGTTCTTC.

J is TRBJ1-1 and V is TRBV5-1, with D possibly TRBD1 on 6 matching bases. In germline, CDR1 is SGHRS, CDR2 YFSETQ. Trimming took off 4 bases at V and 5 bases at J, with 18 bases between the two ends. This CDR3 region has 15 residues. CDR3 residues: CASSPEQGGGTEAFF. DNA for the CDR3: TGCGCCAGCAGCCCAGAACAGGGCGGGGGGACTGAAGCTTTCTTT.

This chain joins TRBV5-1 and TRBJ2-5; D is perhaps TRBD2 (5 bases). The J call is in doubt because the DNA end fits TRBJ2-7 better. Germline CDR1 SGHRS, CDR2 YFSETQ. CDR3 length: 14 residues. The CDR3 coding sequence is TGCGCCAGCAGCTCAGCGGAACCGCCGGGCGAGCAGTACTTC. This sequence encodes CASSSAEPPGEQYF.

Worth noting for this clone: The sample contains more than one DNA sequence encoding this CDR3. This chain connects TRBV18 to TRBJ2-6, with D perhaps TRBD2 (6 bases). Trimming shortened V by 3 bases and J by 0 bases, and 6 bases separated the two germline ends. This CDR3 contains 15 residues. Germline CDR1 is KGHSH and CDR2 is LQKENI. The CDR3 reads CASSPGGSGANVLTF. DNA for the CDR3: TGTGCCAGCTCACCCGGGGGCTCTGGGGCCAACGTCCTGACTTTC.